This TCR beta chain was recorded in a study of T cells expressing NK-cell markers. Overall study context: Underlying the TCR beta repertoires were sorted CD3+CD56+NKG2C+, CD3+CD56+NKG2C- and CD3+CD56-NKG2C+ T cells.

General study results and limits: For a handful of donors, these clonotypes were likewise the leading ones in the CD3+CD56-NKG2C+ fraction. Among CD8+ T cells from over 5 donors, dominant NKG2C+ clonotypes accounted for about 1.0-7.0%.

Per the germline V gene, CDR1 is LGHDT and CDR2 is YNNKEL (reference sequence). There are 14 residues in the CDR3. 5'RACE template switching built TCR beta cDNA with unique molecular identifiers. From its re-call of the 5' RACE reads, TCRdb lists each CDR3 protein once, without DNA. The record lists 350,000 to 450,000 distinct CDR3 sequences, of which the ten most abundant hold roughly 5.4%. With regard to this clonotype: The antigen remains undetermined.

Sequenced material: blood T cells: a sorted CD56 or NKG2C T cell subset, CD4+ or CD8+ T cells, or bulk PBMC T cells (not recorded which). The source of this sequence is a man aged 18 to 70 in good health. V and J are TRBV3-1 and TRBJ1-5. The CDR3 protein is CASSPSRDNQPQHF.